This T cell receptor beta chain is drawn from a study of shared clonotypes between healthy human individuals. Overall study results and limits: The diversity represented, both genetic and in exposure history, was limited by few donors. Generation of non-shared clonotypes was less probable than generation of clonotypes shared by all four donors.

There are 11 residues in the CDR3. The germline gives CDR1 LGHNA, CDR2 YSLEER. V was clipped by 5 bases and J by 4 bases, with 3 bases between them. At deep level, the assay was performed. Data came from immunoSEQ multiplex PCR; TCRdb stores just in-frame clones and leaves some out. Of nearly 1,000,000 clones in the sample, roughly 72% were seen once. To note about this clone: What it binds is not known.

This chain links TRBV4-3 with TRBJ2-1; D remains unclear. The sequence was obtained from a man in his late teens or twenties in good health. The sequencing input was memory CD4+ T cells sorted from blood. The subset is: CD45RA-negative fraction. CDR3 loop: CASSGYNEQFF. The CDR3 DNA sequence: TGCGCCAGCAGCGGTTACAATGAGCAGTTCTTC.